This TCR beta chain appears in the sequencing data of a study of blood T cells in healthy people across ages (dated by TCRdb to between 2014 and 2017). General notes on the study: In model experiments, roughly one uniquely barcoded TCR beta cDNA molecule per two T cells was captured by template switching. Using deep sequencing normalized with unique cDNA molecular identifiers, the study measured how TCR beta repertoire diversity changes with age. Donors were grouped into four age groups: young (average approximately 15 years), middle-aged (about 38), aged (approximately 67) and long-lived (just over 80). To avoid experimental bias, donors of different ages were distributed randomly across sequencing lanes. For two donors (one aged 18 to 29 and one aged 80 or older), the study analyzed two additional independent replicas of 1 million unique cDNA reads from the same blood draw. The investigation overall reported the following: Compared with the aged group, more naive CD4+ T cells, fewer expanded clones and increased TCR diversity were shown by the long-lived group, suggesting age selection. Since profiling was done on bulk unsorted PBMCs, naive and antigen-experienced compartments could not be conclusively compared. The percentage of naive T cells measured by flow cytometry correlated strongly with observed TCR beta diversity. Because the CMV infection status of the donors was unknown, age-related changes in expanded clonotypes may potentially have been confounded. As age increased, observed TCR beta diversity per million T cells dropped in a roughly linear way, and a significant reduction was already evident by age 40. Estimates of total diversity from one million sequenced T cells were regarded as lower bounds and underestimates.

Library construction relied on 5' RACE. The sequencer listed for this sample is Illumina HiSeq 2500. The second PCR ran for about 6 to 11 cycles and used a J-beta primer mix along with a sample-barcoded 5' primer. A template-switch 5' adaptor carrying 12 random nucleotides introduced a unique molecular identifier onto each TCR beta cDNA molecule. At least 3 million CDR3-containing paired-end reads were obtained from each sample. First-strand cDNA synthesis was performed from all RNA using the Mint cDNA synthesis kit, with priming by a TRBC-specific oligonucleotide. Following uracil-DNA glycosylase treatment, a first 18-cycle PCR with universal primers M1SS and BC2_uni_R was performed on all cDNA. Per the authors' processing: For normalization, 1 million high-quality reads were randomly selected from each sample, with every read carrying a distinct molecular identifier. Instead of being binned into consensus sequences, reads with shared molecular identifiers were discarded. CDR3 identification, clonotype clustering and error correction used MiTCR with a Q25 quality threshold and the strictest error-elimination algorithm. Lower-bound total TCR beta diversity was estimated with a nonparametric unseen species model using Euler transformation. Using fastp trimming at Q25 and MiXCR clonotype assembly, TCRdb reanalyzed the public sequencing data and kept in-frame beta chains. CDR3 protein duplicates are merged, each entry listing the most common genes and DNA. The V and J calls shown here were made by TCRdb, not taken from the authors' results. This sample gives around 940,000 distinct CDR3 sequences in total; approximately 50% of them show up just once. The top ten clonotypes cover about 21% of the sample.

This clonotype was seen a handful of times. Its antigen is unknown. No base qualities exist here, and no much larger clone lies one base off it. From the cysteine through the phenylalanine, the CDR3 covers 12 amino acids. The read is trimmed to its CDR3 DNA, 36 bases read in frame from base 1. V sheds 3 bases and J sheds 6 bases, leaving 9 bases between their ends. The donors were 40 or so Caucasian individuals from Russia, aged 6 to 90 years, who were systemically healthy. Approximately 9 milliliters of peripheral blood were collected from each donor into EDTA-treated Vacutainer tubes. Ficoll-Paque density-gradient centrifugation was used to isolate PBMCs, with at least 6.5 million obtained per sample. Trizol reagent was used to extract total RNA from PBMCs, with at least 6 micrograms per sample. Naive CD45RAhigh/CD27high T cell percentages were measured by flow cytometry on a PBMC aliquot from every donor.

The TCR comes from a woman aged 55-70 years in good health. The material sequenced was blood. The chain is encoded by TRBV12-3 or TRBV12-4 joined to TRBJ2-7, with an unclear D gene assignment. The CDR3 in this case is CASSFTGREQYF. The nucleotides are TGTGCCAGCAGTTTTACCGGGCGCGAGCAGTACTTC.